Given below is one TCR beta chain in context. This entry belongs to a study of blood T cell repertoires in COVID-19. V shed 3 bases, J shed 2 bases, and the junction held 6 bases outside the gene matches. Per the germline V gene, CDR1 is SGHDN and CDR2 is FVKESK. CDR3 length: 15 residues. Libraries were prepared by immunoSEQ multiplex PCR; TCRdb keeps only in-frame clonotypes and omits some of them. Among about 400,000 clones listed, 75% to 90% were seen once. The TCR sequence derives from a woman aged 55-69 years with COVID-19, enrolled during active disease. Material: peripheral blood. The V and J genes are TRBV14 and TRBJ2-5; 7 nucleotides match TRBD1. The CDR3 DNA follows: TGTGCCAGCAGCCACCTCTGGACAGGTCAAGAGACCCAGTACTTC. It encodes CASSHLWTGQETQYF.